Sequencing of this T cell receptor beta chain was carried out in a study of cytomegalovirus exposure and HLA in healthy donors. In the study overall: From about 179 million T cells, an earlier analysis saw 110 million or so unique TCR beta sequences.

V trimming: 5 bases; J trimming: 0 bases; junction bases outside the gene matches: 4. The CDR3 is 14 residues long. CDR1 LNHDA and CDR2 SQIVND come from the germline V gene (reference sequence). 60 Vbeta and 13 Jbeta primers were used in PCR. Clones were sequenced by immunoSEQ multiplex PCR, and TCRdb holds only the in-frame ones, with some missing. The data show 180,000 or so clones, with over 75% seen just once and almost 9.5% held by the top ten. The receptor comes from a man aged 18 to 29 in good health and CMV-seropositive. Sequences were obtained from PBMCs. The chain joins TRBV19 to TRBJ2-7, with 7 bases identical to TRBD1. Here the CDR3 DNA reads TGTGCCAGTAGTGATCAGGGGGTCTCCTACGAGCAGTACTTC. Translated, it gives CASSDQGVSYEQYF. Supplemented by reference TRBV19 and TRBJ2-7, the full variable domain reads DGGITQSPKYLFRKEGQNVTLSCEQNLNHDAMYWYRQDPGQGLRLIYYSQIVNDFQKGDIAEGYSVSREKKESFPLTVTSAQKNPTAFYLCASSDQGVSYEQYFGPGTRLTVT.